The clone carrying this TCR beta chain was seen more than once but under ten times. The antigen remains unidentified. The record originates from a study of lymphopenia after photon versus proton radiotherapy. TCRdb keeps only in-frame clones here, not all; method: immunoSEQ multiplex PCR. The table records tens of thousands of clones, approximately 88% of them present only once. Findings and caveats of the study: Larger post-nadir TCR diversity loss correlated inversely with survival in deceased patients. Proton therapy kept repertoires fairly stable, unlike photons, which gained effector/memory cells. After the lymphocyte nadir, photon-treated repertoires showed oligoclonal expansion, especially of CD8+ Temra cells.

The V and J ends lost 6 bases and 0 bases, in that order; junction bases with no gene match: 15. The germline V gene encodes CDR1 SGHNT and CDR2 YYREEE (reference sequence). This CDR3 has 19 amino acids. The material was peripheral blood, obtained from a patient treated with proton-based radiotherapy. The chain links TRBV5-4 to TRBJ1-5; 10 nucleotides line up with TRBD1. The clonotype was recovered from a man in his fifties or sixties with pancreatic cancer. The CDR3, as DNA: TGTGCCAGCACCCCTCGGGACAGGGGAAGAAGCTATAGCAATCAGCCCCAGCATTTT. It is translated as CASTPRDRGRSYSNQPQHF.